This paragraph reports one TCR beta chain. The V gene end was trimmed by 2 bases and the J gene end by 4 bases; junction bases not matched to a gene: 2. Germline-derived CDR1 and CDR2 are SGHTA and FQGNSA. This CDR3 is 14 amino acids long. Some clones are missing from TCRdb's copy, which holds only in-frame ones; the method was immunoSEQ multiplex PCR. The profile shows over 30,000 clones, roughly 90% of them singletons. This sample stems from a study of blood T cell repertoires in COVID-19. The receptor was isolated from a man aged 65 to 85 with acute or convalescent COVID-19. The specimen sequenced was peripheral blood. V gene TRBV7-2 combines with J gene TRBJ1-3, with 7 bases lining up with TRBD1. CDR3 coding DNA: TGTGCCAGCAGCTTACCACAGGGGGGAAACACCATATATTTT. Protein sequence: CASSLPQGGNTIYF.